This T cell receptor beta chain was identified during a study of blood T cells in healthy people across ages. This CDR3 is 15 amino acids long. Germline CDR1 SGHTA, CDR2 FQGNSA. Healthy Caucasian individuals from Russia aged about 6 to 90 served as donors. The authors drew roughly 9.8 milliliters of peripheral blood from each donor. This clonotype turned up a few times. The antigen is not known. Alongside a J-beta primer mix, a sample-barcoded 5' primer served in a second PCR lasting roughly 7 to 11 cycles. TCRdb processed the 5' RACE reads anew with MiXCR; each CDR3 protein has one entry. The sample lists 700,000 or so distinct CDR3 sequences; around a fifth were seen once. Whole-study results and caveats: More naive CD4+ cells and higher diversity were found in long-lived than in aged donors.

This rearrangement joins TRBV7-2 to TRBJ2-5, with unresolved D. The DNA end is a closer match to TRBJ2-7, so the J assignment may be wrong. The source material was blood. This TCR came from a man between 65 and 85 years old in good health. The CDR3 loop reads CASSPFDGVSYEQYF. In DNA, the CDR3 is TGTGCCAGCAGCCCATTCGATGGGGTTTCCTACGAGCAGTACTTC.